These 25 T cell receptor beta chains came from one sample sequenced in a study of cytomegalovirus exposure and HLA in healthy donors. PCR employed 60 Vbeta and 13 Jbeta primers. The data were produced by immunoSEQ multiplex PCR, yet TCRdb's version contains in-frame clones alone and is incomplete. The repertoire holds hundreds of thousands of clones, with roughly 70% as singletons. The sample comprised PBMCs. The source is a female donor in good health and CMV-seronegative.

The chain has TRBV7-9 and TRBJ1-4, with 9 bases that match TRBD1. V shed 5 bases and J 8 bases; nucleotides not matched to a gene: 6. This CDR3 comprises 14 residues. The germline gives CDR1 SEHNR, CDR2 FQNEAQ (reference sequence). The CDR3 sequence is CASSEGQGLEKLFF. The DNA for the CDR3 is TGTGCCAGCAGCGAGGGACAGGGTTTAGAAAAACTGTTTTTT.

The chain couples TRBV27 to TRBJ2-1; 10 bases line up with TRBD1. This CDR3 region has 17 residues. Germline trimming cut 0 bases from V and 4 bases from J; bases unmatched to any gene: 6. Germline CDR1 and CDR2: MNHEY and SMNVEV (reference sequence). DNA for the CDR3: TGTGCCAGCAGTTTATCACAGGGACAGGGGAAATACAATGAGCAGTTCTTC. Translating it yields CASSLSQGQGKYNEQFF.

V gene TRBV6-5 combines with J gene TRBJ1-4; TRBD1 agrees at 7 bases. Germline CDR1 reads MNHEY; CDR2 reads SVGAGI. The CDR3 runs 13 residues. The junction had 5 bases not matched to a gene; V was cut back by 6 bases and J by 7 bases. Here the CDR3 DNA reads TGTGCCAGCAGCGCAGCAGGGGGTGAAAAACTGTTTTTT. This codes for CASSAAGGEKLFF.

The chain employs TRBV4-1 and TRBJ2-7, with a weak D call TRBD2 (5 bases). Germline CDR1 is MGHRA and CDR2 is YSYEKL. This CDR3 comprises 16 residues. V lost 4 bases to trimming and J lost 2 bases, with 18 bases between them. In DNA form, the CDR3 reads TGCGCCAGCAGCCCAGTTTCCAGCGGTGTTCCCTACGAGCAGTACTTC. This encodes CASSPVSSGVPYEQYF.

This clone was counted a few times. The rearrangement links TRBV7-9 to TRBJ2-7, with a tentative D call TRBD2 (6 bases). Trimming shortened V by 2 bases and J by 7 bases, and 27 bases separated the two germline ends. CDR1 and CDR2 from the germline V gene are SEHNR and FQNEAQ (reference sequence). The CDR3 loop spans 18 amino acids. Written as DNA, the CDR3 is TGTGCCAGCAGCTTATTCTCGGGTGGCGGGACCTCCGACGGAGAGCAGTACTTC. This sequence encodes CASSLFSGGGTSDGEQYF.

CDR3: CASSLASGIGGEQFF. The CDR3 region has the DNA TGTGCCAGCAGCTTAGCTAGCGGGATCGGGGGTGAGCAGTTCTTC. The chain combines TRBV11-2 with TRBJ2-1; 9 nucleotides align to TRBD2. The germline V gene has CDR1 SGHAT and CDR2 FQNNGV. The CDR3 is 15 amino acids. With V trimmed by 1 base and J by 9 bases, 7 bases remained unmatched. Filled out from reference TRBV11-2 and TRBJ2-1, the complete variable domain reads EAGVAQSPRYKIIEKRQSVAFWCNPISGHATLYWYQQILGQGPKLLIQFQNNGVVDDSQLPKDRFSAERLKGVDSTLKIQPAKLEDSAVYLCASSLASGIGGEQFFGPGTRLTVL.

This chain connects TRBV30 to TRBJ1-2; 7 bases are a match to TRBD1. Germline CDR1 is GTSNPN and CDR2 is SVGIG (reference sequence). With V trimmed by 2 bases and J by 7 bases, 4 bases remained unmatched. The CDR3 extends over 12 amino acids. The CDR3 here is CAWSSTGFGYTF. The CDR3 DNA reads TGTGCCTGGAGTTCGACAGGGTTTGGCTACACCTTC.

To note about this clone: In the same sample, other DNA sequences code for this CDR3. This chain connects TRBV7-2 to TRBJ1-2; TRBD1 matches at 10 bases. Germline V gene lookup returns CDR1 SGHTA and CDR2 FQGNSA. CDR3 size: 14 residues. V trimming: 4 bases; J trimming: 4 bases; junction bases outside the gene matches: 3. CDR3 sequence (DNA): TGTGCCAGCAGCTCGGGACAGGGGCTCTATGGCTACACCTTC. Residues: CASSSGQGLYGYTF.

The CDR3 DNA follows: TGTGCCAGCAGTTTAAGCGGGAGAGTCCAAGAGACCCAGTACTTC. Its protein product is CASSLSGRVQETQYF. This chain connects TRBV28 to TRBJ2-5; 8 bases fit TRBD2. The CDR3 totals 15 residues. Germline V gives CDR1 MDHEN, CDR2 SYDVKM. V gave up 2 bases and J gave up 1 base; unmatched junction bases: 3. The full variable domain, with the rest looked up from reference TRBV28 and TRBJ2-5, is DVKVTQSSRYLVKRTGEKVFLECVQDMDHENMFWYRQDPGLGLRLIYFSYDVKMKEKGDIPEGYSVSREKKERFSLILESASTNQTSMYLCASSLSGRVQETQYFGPGTRLLVL.

Concerning this clone: The junction departs from the called germline gene at one end, perhaps through a read error. The V call is TRBV6-5, the J call TRBJ1-2; 7 bases are shared with TRBD1. The germline CDR1 and CDR2 sequences are MNHEY and SVGAGI. The CDR3 extends over 15 amino acids. CDR3 loop: CASTPPGTAKYGYTF. The CDR3 DNA follows: TGTGCCAGCACCCCTCCCGGGACAGCTAAGTATGGCTACACCTTC.

The chain carries TRBV11-2 and TRBJ1-4, with D unclear. Deletions cut 0 bases from V and 12 bases from J, with 14 bases between. This CDR3 is 14 amino acids long. Germline assignment: CDR1 SGHAT and CDR2 FQNNGV. The CDR3 DNA is TGTGCCAGCAGCTTAGATGGCAGGTCCGGGGAACTGTTTTTT. This sequence encodes CASSLDGRSGELFF. The complete variable domain, with remaining parts taken from reference TRBV11-2 and TRBJ1-4, reads EAGVAQSPRYKIIEKRQSVAFWCNPISGHATLYWYQQILGQGPKLLIQFQNNGVVDDSQLPKDRFSAERLKGVDSTLKIQPAKLEDSAVYLCASSLDGRSGELFFGSGTQLSVL.

The V gene is TRBV11-2, the J gene TRBJ2-7, with 14 nucleotides matching TRBD2. This CDR3 region has 16 residues. From germline, CDR1 is SGHAT and CDR2 FQNNGV. V trimming: 6 bases; J trimming: 5 bases; junction bases outside the gene matches: 9. As DNA, the CDR3 is TGTGCCAGCAGACGTCACGGGACTAGCGGGAGCCACGAGCAGTACTTC. It yields the protein CASRRHGTSGSHEQYF.

The J gene is TRBJ2-7, the V gene TRBV13, with 7 positions matching TRBD2. V shed 10 bases, J shed 3 bases, and the junction held 9 bases outside the gene matches. The CDR3 is 13 amino acids. CDR1 and CDR2 from the germline V gene are PRHDT and FYEKMQ (reference sequence). In nucleotides, the CDR3 is TGTGCCACCCATAGGCGGGGGAACTACGAGCAGTACTTC. Its translation is CATHRRGNYEQYF.

The chain couples TRBV19 to TRBJ1-2, with 9 nucleotides matching TRBD1. Germline trimming cut 7 bases from V and 2 bases from J; bases unmatched to any gene: 8. Germline V CDR1 and CDR2: LNHDA, SQIVND (reference sequence). The CDR3 sequence is 15 residues long. CDR3 sequence reads: CASNPGTGFNYGYTF. CDR3 DNA: TGTGCCAGTAACCCCGGGACAGGGTTCAACTATGGCTACACCTTC.

CDR3 sequence reads: CASSTGRINEKLFF. CDR3 sequence (DNA): TGTGCCAGCAGCACGGGGAGGATAAATGAAAAACTGTTTTTT. The V call is TRBV6-5, the J call TRBJ1-4; D is unclear. Germline V gene lookup returns CDR1 MNHEY and CDR2 SVGAGI. This CDR3 has 14 residues. V was clipped by 6 bases and J by 5 bases, with 13 bases between them.

CDR3 nucleotides: TGTGCCAGCAGTGAAGGGGTAGCGGGGAGGAGCTCCTACGAGCAGTACTTC. Encoded protein: CASSEGVAGRSSYEQYF. The J gene is TRBJ2-7, the V gene TRBV2; TRBD2 agrees at 8 bases. V shed 1 base and J 0 bases; nucleotides not matched to a gene: 8. Germline V lookup: CDR1 SNHLY, CDR2 FYNNEI. CDR3 length: 17 residues. Using reference TRBV2 and TRBJ2-7 for the parts outside the CDR3, the full variable domain is EPEVTQTPSHQVTQMGQEVILRCVPISNHLYFYWYRQILGQKVEFLVSFYNNEISEKSEIFDDQFSVERPDGSNFTLKIRSTKLEDSAMYFCASSEGVAGRSSYEQYFGPGTRLTVT.

A word on this clone: The germline gene is not matched at one end of the junction; a read error may be the cause. The gene calls are TRBV7-9 and TRBJ2-7, with D maybe TRBD2 (6 bases). Germline CDR1 reads SEHNR; CDR2 reads FQNEAQ (reference sequence). The CDR3 covers 12 residues. CDR3 amino acids: CSSSPEGYEQYF. The CDR3 DNA is TGTTCCAGCAGCCCGGAGGGTTACGAGCAGTACTTC.

The chain links TRBV28 to TRBJ1-5; 9 nucleotides line up with TRBD1. V gave up 2 bases and J gave up 5 bases; unmatched junction bases: 4. The CDR3 loop spans 15 amino acids. Germline lookup yields CDR1 MDHEN and CDR2 SYDVKM. The CDR3 sequence is CASSLRTGGYQPQHF. DNA of the CDR3: TGTGCCAGCAGTTTAAGAACAGGGGGCTATCAGCCCCAGCATTTT.

The chain joins TRBV5-4 to TRBJ2-7, with a tentative D call TRBD1 (5 bases). From germline, CDR1 is SGHNT and CDR2 YYREEE (reference sequence). Trimming left V 0 bases short and J 6 bases short, with 13 bases between. The CDR3 sequence is 14 residues long. The CDR3 loop reads CASSLEGHSTEQYF. In DNA form, the CDR3 reads TGTGCCAGCAGCTTGGAAGGACACTCAACCGAGCAGTACTTC.

Note on this clone: Other nucleotide sequences from this sample produce the same CDR3. V is TRBV28 and J is TRBJ1-2; D uncertain. The CDR3 has 12 residues. V was trimmed by 2 bases and J by 4 bases, leaving 5 bases between them. Germline V gene data show CDR1 as MDHEN and CDR2 as SYDVKM. In nucleotides, the CDR3 is TGTGCCAGCAGTTTACCAGGCTATGGCTACACCTTC. Translated: CASSLPGYGYTF.

This chain connects TRBV27 to TRBJ2-4; 10 bases align to TRBD2. This CDR3 spans 16 amino acids. Germline V lookup: CDR1 MNHEY, CDR2 SMNVEV (reference sequence). The trim removed 0 bases at V and 8 bases at J, leaving 7 bases unmatched. The CDR3 loop reads CASSLSLAGVTDIQYF. The CDR3 DNA reads TGTGCCAGCAGTTTATCGCTAGCGGGAGTGACTGACATTCAGTACTTC.

This sequence joins TRBV9 and TRBJ2-2; 8 nucleotides agree with TRBD1. The J segment lost 6 bases and the V segment lost 3 bases, leaving 4 bases of the junction unmatched. The germline CDR1 and CDR2 sequences are SGDLS and YYNGEE. The CDR3 has 14 amino acids. The CDR3 region is CASSAVQGAGELFF. The CDR3 bases are TGTGCCAGCAGCGCAGTACAGGGGGCCGGGGAGCTGTTTTTT.

The chain employs TRBV5-4 and TRBJ2-5, with D maybe TRBD1 (5 bases). Trimming took 4 bases from V and 1 from J, leaving 14 bases between them. CDR1 and CDR2 from the germline V gene are SGHNT and YYREEE (reference sequence). This CDR3 is built from 15 residues. CDR3 amino acids: CASSHSPGIQETQYF. The CDR3 DNA follows: TGTGCCAGCAGCCATAGTCCAGGGATCCAAGAGACCCAGTACTTC.

The rearrangement links TRBV9 to TRBJ2-3, with D perhaps matching TRBD1 (7 bases). The V end lost 0 bases, the J end lost 4 bases, and 12 bases lay between the germline ends. Germline lookup yields CDR1 SGDLS and CDR2 YYNGEE. This CDR3 has 15 amino acids. The CDR3 protein is CASSVGARGADTQYF. CDR3 DNA: TGTGCCAGCAGCGTAGGGGCCAGGGGGGCAGATACGCAGTATTTT. Complete variable domain (other parts from reference TRBV9 and TRBJ2-3): DSGVTQTPKHLITATGQRVTLRCSPRSGDLSVYWYQQSLDQGLQFLIQYYNGEERAKGNILERFSAQQFPDLHSELNLSSLELGDSALYFCASSVGARGADTQYFGPGTRLTVL.

This clone was seen only a few times. The chain is built from TRBV11-2 and TRBJ2-7; a weak D match, TRBD1 (6 bases). The CDR3 consists of 16 residues. Germline V gives CDR1 SGHAT, CDR2 FQNNGV. Trimming took off 8 bases at V and 2 bases at J, with 22 bases between the two ends. The CDR3 region is CASSQLPGQLAYEQYF. In DNA, the CDR3 is TGTGCCAGCTCCCAACTCCCGGGACAATTGGCCTACGAGCAGTACTTC.